This T cell receptor (beta chain) was captured by sequencing in a study of T cell responses to AZD1222 COVID-19 vaccine. Study observations and caveats: Samples come after the peak T cell response, not at day 14. Among those given AZD1222, only five or six were seropositive at baseline.

The repertoire was sequenced with immunoSEQ multiplex PCR; TCRdb's copy has only in-frame clones and lacks some. In the table there are 130,000 to 150,000 clones, 91% of which are singletons. This CDR3 spans 16 amino acids. The germline gives CDR1 MNHEY, CDR2 SMNVEV (reference sequence). V lost 5 bases to trimming and J lost 2 bases, with 16 bases between them. On this clone: Its specificity is unknown.

This specimen was peripheral blood, taken on day 0 of AZD1222 vaccination. This sequence joins TRBV27 and TRBJ2-1; either TRBD1 or TRBD2 may supply D (6 bases each). The source is an adult in good health. The DNA of the CDR3 is TGTGCCAGCAGTCAACTAGGGGGGAAAACCTACAATGAGCAGTTCTTC. This gives the protein CASSQLGGKTYNEQFF.